The clone carrying this T cell receptor (beta chain) came up many times. Other DNA variants within this sample encode the same CDR3. The CDR3 extends over 13 amino acids. The germline V gene has CDR1 GTSNPN and CDR2 SVGIG (reference sequence). Trimming pared 0 bases from V and 7 bases from J, leaving 9 bases between. Donors were healthy HIV-negative adults without recently reported acute infections or vaccinations. Among the donors, all were Caucasian adults who lived in Nashville, Tennessee. This record belongs to a study of shared clonotypes between healthy human individuals. Study-wide context: Participating donors consisted of a couple of women and a few men aged 18 to 49.

Ten immunoSEQ deep assay plates served to sequence unsorted PBMC DNA. The repertoire was sequenced with immunoSEQ multiplex PCR; TCRdb's copy has only in-frame clones and lacks some. Among about 500,000 clones listed, roughly three quarters were seen once. The V and J genes are TRBV30 and TRBJ2-2, with D tentatively TRBD1 (5 bases). The TCR comes from a woman between 40 and 55 years old in good health. Some clones in this sample may be carry-over from other donors' samples. The material sequenced was PBMCs. DNA of the CDR3: TGTGCCTGGAGTGTCAGGGTACACGGGGAGCTGTTTTTT. Encoded protein: CAWSVRVHGELFF.